This T cell receptor beta chain appears in the sequencing data of a study of T cells expressing NK-cell markers. Findings and caveats of the study: One observes that, in several donors, these clonotypes were also the leading ones within the CD3+CD56-NKG2C+ fraction.

The CDR3 has 15 residues. The germline V gene has CDR1 SGHNT and CDR2 YYREEE (reference sequence). Points on this clonotype: Its antigen is unknown.

From the 5' RACE reads, TCRdb lists one entry per CDR3 protein and no DNA. There are roughly 430,000 distinct CDR3 sequences in the sample, with 6% to 8% held by the top ten. This clonotype originated in a woman between 18 and 75 years old in good health. The sequencing input was blood T cells: a sorted CD56 or NKG2C T cell subset, CD4+ or CD8+ T cells, or bulk PBMC T cells (not recorded which). This rearrangement joins TRBV5-4 to TRBJ2-3; TCRdb gives TRBD2 as the D gene, but with no DNA this cannot be confirmed. Here the CDR3 reads CASSSGLAGPDTQYF.